This T cell receptor beta chain was observed in a study of CD8 T cells in Susac syndrome. 0.5 to 1 ug RNA was reverse transcribed with random hexamers. The amplification used immunoSEQ multiplex PCR on TCR beta CDR3; it spanned 54 Vbeta and 13 Jbeta. TCRdb processed the immunoSEQ multiplex PCR reads anew with MiXCR; each CDR3 protein has one entry. Found here are some 450,000 distinct CDR3 sequences, roughly 85% of them singletons; the top ten hold more than 0.09%. This clonotype was picked up a small number of times. Sequencing of TCR beta drew on CD8+ and CD4+ T cells from blood. Multiple sclerosis controls were treatment-naive patients with stable or active relapsing-remitting disease. The TEMRA cells underwent FACS enrichment, while the CD8+ and CD4+ T cells underwent negative isolation. V lost 0 bases and J lost 3; bases outside the gene matches: 5. The CDR3 has 15 amino acids. Per germline, CDR1 LGHDT and CDR2 YNNKEL (reference sequence).

This receptor was identified in a human donor with multiple sclerosis. This chain uses TRBV3-1 with TRBJ2-7; 7 bases fit TRBD1. The sequencing input was CD8+ T cells from PBMCs. CDR3 region: CASSQESGQFYEQYF. The CDR3, as DNA: TGTGCCAGCAGCCAAGAGTCGGGACAGTTCTACGAGCAGTACTTC.